What follows are 19 T cell receptor beta chains derived from one specimen sequenced in a study of regulatory T cells in long-lasting Graves disease. Time point here: newly diagnosed GD, antithyroid drugs for less than 3 months. Scientists built the TCR library using RNA that was extracted from PBMCs. iRepertoire HTBI primers and Arm-PCR of CDR3 regions built TCR beta libraries. Using its own MiXCR run on the multiplex PCR reads, TCRdb lists one record per CDR3 protein. The table records 400,000 to 500,000 distinct CDR3 sequences, 12% to 15% of them present only once. These data were likewise used in another study, on T cells in Graves' hyperthyroidism and ophthalmopathy.

The material was peripheral blood mononuclear cells (PBMCs), obtained at new diagnosis, from a patient treated with antithyroid drugs. The receptors come from a woman aged 50 to 60 with Graves disease.

This clonotype was picked up many times. V usage is TRBV11-2 and J usage is TRBJ2-7; a possible D gene is TRBD2 (5 bases). This CDR3 spans 13 amino acids. CDR1 is SGHAT and CDR2 is FQNNGV in the germline V gene. This chain's CDR3 is CATGVQSSYEQYF. Written as DNA, the CDR3 is TGTGCGACCGGGGTACAGTCCTCCTACGAGCAGTACTTC.

This chain links TRBV28 with TRBJ1-5; D call uncertain. This CDR3 contains 13 residues. Trimming took off 6 bases at V and 4 bases at J, with 10 bases between the two ends. The germline gives CDR1 MDHEN, CDR2 SYDVKM. CDR3 in amino acids: CASRIGPNQPQHF. CDR3 DNA: TGTGCCAGCAGGATAGGCCCAAATCAGCCCCAGCATTTT.

In its sample, this clonotype was seen a few times. The chain employs TRBV30 and TRBJ2-3, with 8 bases aligning to TRBD2. The CDR3 spans 14 residues. V shed 5 bases, J shed 4 bases, and the junction held 8 bases outside the gene matches. Looked up from germline, CDR1 is GTSNPN and CDR2 is SVGIG (reference sequence). The CDR3 spells CAWQPGGVADTQYF. CDR3 DNA sequence: TGTGCCTGGCAACCCGGGGGGGTGGCAGATACGCAGTATTTT. The full variable domain, completed using reference TRBV30 and TRBJ2-3, is SQTIHQWPATLVQPVGSPLSLECTVEGTSNPNLYWYRQAAGRGLQLLFYSVGIGQISSEVPQNLSASRPQDRQFILSSKKLLLSDSGFYLCAWQPGGVADTQYFGPGTRLTVL.

J is TRBJ1-4 and V is TRBV18, with 9 bases lining up with TRBD1. The CDR3 sequence is 16 residues long. The germline V gene encodes CDR1 KGHSH and CDR2 LQKENI. The V segment lost 4 bases and the J segment 6 bases; nucleotides outside the gene matches: 9. For the CDR3, the DNA is TGTGCCAGCTCACGATCCGCCGGGACAGGGTATGAAAAACTGTTTTTT. Encoded protein: CASSRSAGTGYEKLFF.

Many counts were recorded for this clonotype. The chain uses TRBV14 and TRBJ2-3, with a possible D match to TRBD2 (6 bases). Trimming shortened V by 1 base and J by 2 bases, and 10 bases separated the two germline ends. The CDR3 contains 15 residues. Germline assignment: CDR1 SGHDN and CDR2 FVKESK. In DNA form, the CDR3 reads TGTGCCAGCAGCCAAGGGGACTCACTCACAGATACGCAGTATTTT. This gives the protein CASSQGDSLTDTQYF. Complete variable domain (other parts from reference TRBV14 and TRBJ2-3): EAGVTQFPSHSVIEKGQTVTLRCDPISGHDNLYWYRRVMGKEIKFLLHFVKESKQDESGMPNNRFLAERTGGTYSTLKVQPAELEDSGVYFCASSQGDSLTDTQYFGPGTRLTVL.

This clonotype was found many times. This rearrangement joins TRBV12-3 or TRBV12-4 to TRBJ2-3, with unresolved D. The CDR3 loop spans 15 amino acids. The V gene lost 4 bases and the J gene lost 0 bases, with 11 bases spanning the gap. The CDR3 reads CASSSDLPSTDTQYF. The CDR3 DNA reads TGTGCCAGCAGTTCCGACCTACCTAGCACAGATACGCAGTATTTT.

Concerning this clonotype: A read error may be the cause here, since a much bigger clone is one base away. No conserved phenylalanine or tryptophan ends this CDR3, so it is likely a read error. The chain links TRBV7-9 to TRBJ2-7, with TRBD1 matching 10 bases. Trimming removed 7 bases from V and 3 bases from J; junction bases left unmatched: 6. CDR3 length: 14 amino acids. In germline, CDR1 is SEHNR, CDR2 FQNEAQ (reference sequence). CDR3 DNA: TGTGCCAGCATCCCCGGGACAGGGGTCTACGAGCAGTACTAC. Its protein is CASIPGTGVYEQYY.

This clonotype was seen at least ten times. The chain carries TRBV12-3 or TRBV12-4 and TRBJ2-1; tentative D call: TRBD1 (6 bases). Trimming took off 6 bases at V and 9 bases at J, with 12 bases between the two ends. The CDR3 has 12 amino acids. In DNA, the CDR3 is TGTGCCAGCAGCAGGGGATCGGTTGAGCAGTTCTTC. This encodes CASSRGSVEQFF.

This clonotype was picked up many times. The chain has TRBV5-1 and TRBJ2-1; 8 bases match TRBD1. With V trimmed by 2 bases and J by 4 bases, 5 bases remained unmatched. In germline, CDR1 is SGHRS, CDR2 YFSETQ. The CDR3 length is 15 residues. The CDR3 region is CASSFRGQKYNEQFF. The CDR3 nucleotides are TGCGCCAGCAGCTTCAGGGGGCAAAAGTACAATGAGCAGTTCTTC.

The sample holds a few counts of this clonotype. The rearrangement joins TRBV20-1 to TRBJ2-1; no clear D. The CDR3 consists of 13 residues. Germline V gene sequence: CDR1 DFQATT, CDR2 SNEGSKA (reference sequence). Deletions cut 5 bases from V and 3 bases from J, with 11 bases between. CDR3 sequence (DNA): TGCAGTGCTTGGGCCCGATTCTACAATGAGCAGTTCTTC. Encoded protein: CSAWARFYNEQFF.

Turning to this clonotype: A single base separates this from a much larger clone, so it may be a read error. The gene calls are TRBV19 and TRBJ1-1, with unresolved D. Germline values: CDR1 LNHDA, CDR2 SQIVND (reference sequence). The CDR3 is 15 residues long. CDR3: CASLPIRGMNAEAFF. CDR3 coding DNA: TGTGCCAGTCTCCCGATCCGGGGAATGAACGCTGAAGCTTTCTTT.

This clonotype was recorded at least ten times. This chain links TRBV2 with TRBJ2-3; D is uncertain. The V and J ends lost 6 bases and 3 bases respectively, with 4 bases between them. CDR1 is SNHLY, CDR2 FYNNEI, per germline. The CDR3 consists of 11 residues. CDR3 residues: CASSPTDTQYF. Written as DNA, the CDR3 is TGTGCCAGCAGCCCAACAGATACGCAGTATTTT.

The chain combines TRBV5-1 with TRBJ1-4, with 7 nucleotides matching TRBD1. Germline V gene lookup returns CDR1 SGHRS and CDR2 YFSETQ. Trimming removed 4 bases from V and 0 bases from J; junction bases left unmatched: 12. The CDR3 totals 18 residues. The CDR3 DNA follows: TGCGCCAGCAGCGACGCCGGGACAGCTTTTGCAACTAATGAAAAACTGTTTTTT. Its translation is CASSDAGTAFATNEKLFF.

This clonotype was seen repeatedly, ten times or more. The rearrangement links TRBV7-2 to TRBJ2-4, with a tentative D call TRBD2 (5 bases). The CDR3 loop spans 14 amino acids. Germline CDR1 is SGHTA and CDR2 is FQGNSA. V shed 9 bases and J shed 4 bases, with 16 bases lying between them. The CDR3, as DNA: TGTGCCAGGAGCGGACCAGGTCCAAAAAACATTCAGTACTTC. Translation: CARSGPGPKNIQYF.

This clonotype was recorded at least ten times. The chain recombines TRBV4-2 with TRBJ2-1; 10 bases match TRBD2. Germline CDR1 is LGHNA and CDR2 is YNFKEQ. With 0 bases clipped from V and 2 bases from J, the junction kept 1 base outside the gene matches. The CDR3 runs to 16 residues. The CDR3 nucleotides are TGTGCCAGCAGCCAAGATCTAGCGGGAGCCTACAATGAGCAGTTCTTC. Translated: CASSQDLAGAYNEQFF.

This clonotype was counted many times. One junction end does not reproduce the germline sequence, and a read error may be involved. The rearrangement links TRBV10-3 to TRBJ2-1, with D tentatively TRBD2 (6 bases). The CDR3 extends over 15 amino acids. Germline CDR1 is ENHRY and CDR2 is SYGVKD. CDR3 in amino acids: CASSQRLDSGNEQFF. CDR3 DNA: TGTGCCAGCAGTCAACGACTGGATAGCGGCAATGAGCAGTTCTTC.

This clonotype was seen a few times. This chain links TRBV2 with TRBJ2-2; 9 nucleotides line up with TRBD1. The CDR3 consists of 15 residues. Germline CDR1 reads SNHLY; CDR2 reads FYNNEI. The ends lost 5 bases at V and 5 bases at J; junction bases unmatched: 6. In DNA form, the CDR3 reads TGTGCCAGCAGTCCCGGGACAGGGCGTACCGGGGAGCTGTTTTTT. Amino acids: CASSPGTGRTGELFF.

The chain has TRBV6-9 and TRBJ2-7; possible D gene TRBD2, 6 bases. Per the germline V gene, CDR1 is MNHGY and CDR2 is SVAAGI. Trimming shortened V by 3 bases and J by 0 bases, and 12 bases separated the two germline ends. The CDR3 runs to 15 residues. The CDR3 DNA follows: TGTGCCAGCAGTTACGGGACTCCTAGCTCCTACGAGCAGTACTTC. Translation gives CASSYGTPSSYEQYF.

This clonotype turned up a few times. The chain combines TRBV7-2 with TRBJ2-7; the match to TRBD2 covers 12 bases. Germline trimming cut 5 bases from V and 4 bases from J; bases unmatched to any gene: 6. The CDR3 covers 15 residues. Germline CDR1 SGHTA, CDR2 FQGNSA. The CDR3 region has the DNA TGTGCCAGCAGCGCCCGACTAGCGGGAGAGTACGAGCAGTACTTC. Translating it yields CASSARLAGEYEQYF.